The 10 T cell receptor beta chains in this list originate from one sample, sequenced in a study of T cells in tumors after PD-1 blockade. Assay used: immunoSEQ multiplex PCR; TCRdb lists only in-frame clones, some missing. The sample contains under 75,000 clones, roughly 70% of which appear only once. This specimen was PBMCs, taken after anti-PD-1 treatment. These receptors all stem from a human donor with basal cell carcinoma.

The rearrangement links TRBV30 to TRBJ2-3; no reliable D call. The CDR3 covers 13 residues. V was clipped by 2 bases and J by 1 base, with 7 bases between them. Per the germline V gene, CDR1 is GTSNPN and CDR2 is SVGIG (reference sequence). CDR3 protein: CAWSRPGTDTQYF. CDR3 bases: TGTGCCTGGAGTCGTCCTGGCACAGATACGCAGTATTTT.

This clone was seen a single time. The rearrangement uses TRBV30 and TRBJ1-2; D gene uncertain. Germline V gives CDR1 GTSNPN, CDR2 SVGIG (reference sequence). Trimming shortened V by 1 base and J by 5 bases, and 11 bases separated the two germline ends. The CDR3 loop spans 13 amino acids. The CDR3 spells CAWSDGVRYGYTF. The CDR3 DNA reads as TGTGCCTGGAGTGACGGAGTAAGGTATGGCTACACCTTC.

V is TRBV10-3 and J is TRBJ1-2; possibly TRBD1 for D (5 bases). Trimming took 0 bases from V and 4 from J, leaving 6 bases between them. This CDR3 spans 13 amino acids. CDR1 and CDR2 from the germline V gene are ENHRY and SYGVKD. Written as DNA, the CDR3 is TGTGCCATCAGTGAGTCGGACACCTATGGCTACACCTTC. It specifies CAISESDTYGYTF.

CDR3 loop: CASSKNRESNQPQHF. The CDR3 DNA is TGTGCCAGTAGTAAAAACAGGGAAAGCAATCAGCCCCAGCATTTT. The chain combines TRBV19 with TRBJ1-5; D is possibly TRBD1 (6 bases). V lost 4 bases and J 1 base, leaving 11 bases between the germline ends. The CDR3 covers 15 residues. Germline V gives CDR1 LNHDA, CDR2 SQIVND (reference sequence).

This sequence joins TRBV10-3 and TRBJ2-2; 7 positions match TRBD1. The CDR3 contains 12 residues. Looked up from germline, CDR1 is ENHRY and CDR2 is SYGVKD. With V trimmed by 8 bases and J by 3 bases, 0 bases remained unmatched. CDR3 nucleotide sequence: TGTGCCATCCAGGGGGACACCGGGGAGCTGTTTTTT. Encoded protein: CAIQGDTGELFF.

This clone has just a few counts. The chain couples TRBV28 to TRBJ2-7; a possible D gene is TRBD1 (5 bases). V was trimmed by 1 base and J by 5 bases, leaving 6 bases between them. The CDR3 extends over 12 amino acids. CDR1 is MDHEN and CDR2 is SYDVKM in the germline V gene. In DNA form, the CDR3 reads TGTGCCAGCAGTTTATTAGGGGACGAGCAGTACTTC. Translating it yields CASSLLGDEQYF.

The J gene is TRBJ1-1, the V gene TRBV21-1. TRBV21-1 corresponds to a pseudogene. The CDR3 sequence is 16 residues long. The CDR3 loop is CASSTGDATPGNEAFF. The CDR3 coding sequence is TGTGCCAGCAGCACGGGGGACGCTACCCCAGGGAATGAAGCTTTCTTT.

The V gene is TRBV4-2, the J gene TRBJ1-3, with D uncertain. The germline CDR1 and CDR2 sequences are LGHNA and YNFKEQ. Trimming removed 4 bases from V and 4 bases from J, with 11 bases in between. There are 14 residues in the CDR3. CDR3 amino acids: CASSPSSTGNTIYF. CDR3 nucleotides: TGTGCCAGCAGCCCCAGTAGCACGGGAAACACCATATATTTT.

The chain links TRBV10-3 to TRBJ1-5; 7 bases line up with TRBD1. The V and J ends lost 3 bases and 1 base, in that order; junction bases with no gene match: 6. There are 16 residues in the CDR3. From germline, CDR1 is ENHRY and CDR2 SYGVKD. CDR3 region: CAISEKGAGSNQPQHF. The CDR3 DNA reads TGTGCCATCAGTGAAAAGGGGGCAGGGAGCAATCAGCCCCAGCATTTT.

This chain joins TRBV24-1 and TRBJ2-3, with TRBD2 matching over 12 bases. Per germline, CDR1 KGHDR and CDR2 SFDVKD. V was pared by 4 bases and J by 2 bases, with 6 bases of the junction left unmatched. The CDR3 totals 17 residues. CDR3 nucleotide sequence: TGTGCCACCAGTGAAAGCCGACTAGCGGGGGACACAGATACGCAGTATTTT. Translation: CATSESRLAGDTDTQYF.